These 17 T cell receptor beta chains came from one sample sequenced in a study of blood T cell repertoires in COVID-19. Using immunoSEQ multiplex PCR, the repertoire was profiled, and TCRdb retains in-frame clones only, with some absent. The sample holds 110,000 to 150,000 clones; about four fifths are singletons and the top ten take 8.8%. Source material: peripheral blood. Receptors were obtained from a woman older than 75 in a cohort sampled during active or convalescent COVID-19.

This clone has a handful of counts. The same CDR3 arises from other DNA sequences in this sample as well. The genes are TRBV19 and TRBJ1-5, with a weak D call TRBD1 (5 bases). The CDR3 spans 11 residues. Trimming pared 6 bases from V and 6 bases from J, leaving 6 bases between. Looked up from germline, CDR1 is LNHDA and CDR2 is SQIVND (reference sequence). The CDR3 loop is CASSQGQPQHF. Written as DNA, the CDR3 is TGTGCCAGTAGCCAGGGTCAGCCCCAGCATTTT.

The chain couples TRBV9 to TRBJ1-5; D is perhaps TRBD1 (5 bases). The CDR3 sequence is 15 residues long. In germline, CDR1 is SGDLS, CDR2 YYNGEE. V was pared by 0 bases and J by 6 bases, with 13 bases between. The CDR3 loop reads CASSVEGAEGQPQHF. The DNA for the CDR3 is TGTGCCAGCAGCGTAGAAGGGGCGGAGGGTCAGCCCCAGCATTTT. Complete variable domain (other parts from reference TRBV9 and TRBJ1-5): DSGVTQTPKHLITATGQRVTLRCSPRSGDLSVYWYQQSLDQGLQFLIQYYNGEERAKGNILERFSAQQFPDLHSELNLSSLELGDSALYFCASSVEGAEGQPQHFGDGTRLSIL.

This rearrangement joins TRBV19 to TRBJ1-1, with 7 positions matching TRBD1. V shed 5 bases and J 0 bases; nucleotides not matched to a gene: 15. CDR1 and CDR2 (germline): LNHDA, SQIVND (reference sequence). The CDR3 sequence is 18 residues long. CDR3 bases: TGTGCCAGTAGTGAGCCCAGGGGGGAAAATTTGATGAACACTGAAGCTTTCTTT. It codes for CASSEPRGENLMNTEAFF.

This chain's CDR3 is CASSPRRGEGYSYEQYF. CDR3 nucleotides: TGCGCCAGCAGCCCCCGGCGGGGGGAAGGCTACTCCTACGAGCAGTACTTC. This sequence joins TRBV5-1 and TRBJ2-7; 8 positions agree with TRBD2. The CDR3 has 17 amino acids. V shed 4 bases and J 0 bases; nucleotides not matched to a gene: 12. Germline V gene lookup returns CDR1 SGHRS and CDR2 YFSETQ. Combining the CDR3 with reference TRBV5-1 and TRBJ2-7 gives the whole variable domain KAGVTQTPRYLIKTRGQQVTLSCSPISGHRSVSWYQQTPGQGLQFLFEYFSETQRNKGNFPGRFSGRQFSNSRSEMNVSTLELGDSALYLCASSPRRGEGYSYEQYFGPGTRLTVT.

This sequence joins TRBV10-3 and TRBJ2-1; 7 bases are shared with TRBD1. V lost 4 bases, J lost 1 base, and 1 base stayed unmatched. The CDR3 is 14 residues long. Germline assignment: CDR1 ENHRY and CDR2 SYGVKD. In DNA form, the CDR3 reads TGTGCCATCAGTGCAGGGGGTTCCTACAATGAGCAGTTCTTC. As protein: CAISAGGSYNEQFF.

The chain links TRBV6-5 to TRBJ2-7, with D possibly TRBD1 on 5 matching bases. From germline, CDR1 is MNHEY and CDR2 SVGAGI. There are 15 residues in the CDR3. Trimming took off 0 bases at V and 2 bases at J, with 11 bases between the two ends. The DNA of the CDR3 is TGTGCCAGCAGTTACTCCCCCGCAGGGCCCTACGAGCAGTACTTC. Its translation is CASSYSPAGPYEQYF.

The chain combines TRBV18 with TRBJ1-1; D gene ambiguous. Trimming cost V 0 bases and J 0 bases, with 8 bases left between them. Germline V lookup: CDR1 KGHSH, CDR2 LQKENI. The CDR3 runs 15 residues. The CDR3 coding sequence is TGTGCCAGCTCACCACCGGTACACCTGAACACTGAAGCTTTCTTT. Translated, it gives CASSPPVHLNTEAFF.

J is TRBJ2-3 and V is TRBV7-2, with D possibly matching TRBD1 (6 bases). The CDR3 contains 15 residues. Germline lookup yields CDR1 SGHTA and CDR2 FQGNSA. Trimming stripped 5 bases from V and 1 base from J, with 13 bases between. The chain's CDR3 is CASSPGQLRTDTQYF. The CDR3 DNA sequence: TGTGCCAGCAGCCCCGGACAGTTACGCACAGATACGCAGTATTTT.

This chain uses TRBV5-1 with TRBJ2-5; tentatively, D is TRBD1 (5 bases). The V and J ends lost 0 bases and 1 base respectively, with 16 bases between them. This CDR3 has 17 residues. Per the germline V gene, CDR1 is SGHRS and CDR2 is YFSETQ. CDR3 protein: CASSLARAQYGQETQYF. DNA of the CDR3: TGCGCCAGCAGCTTGGCCAGGGCCCAGTACGGCCAAGAGACCCAGTACTTC. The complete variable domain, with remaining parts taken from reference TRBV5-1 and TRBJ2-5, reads KAGVTQTPRYLIKTRGQQVTLSCSPISGHRSVSWYQQTPGQGLQFLFEYFSETQRNKGNFPGRFSGRQFSNSRSEMNVSTLELGDSALYLCASSLARAQYGQETQYFGPGTRLLVL.

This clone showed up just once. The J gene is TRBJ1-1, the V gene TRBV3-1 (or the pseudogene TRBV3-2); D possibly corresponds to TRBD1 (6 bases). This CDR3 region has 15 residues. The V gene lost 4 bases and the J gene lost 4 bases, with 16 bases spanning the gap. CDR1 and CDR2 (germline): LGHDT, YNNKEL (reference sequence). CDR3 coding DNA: TGTGCCAGCAGCCCGGGAACAGGGATTACCACTGAAGCTTTCTTT. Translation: CASSPGTGITTEAFF.

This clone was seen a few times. CDR3 nucleotides: TGTGCCAGTGGAGGGTTTTTCTATGGCTACACCTTC. Encoded protein: CASGGFFYGYTF. The V and J genes are TRBV19 and TRBJ1-2, with D uncertain. This CDR3 has 12 residues. From germline, CDR1 is LNHDA and CDR2 SQIVND (reference sequence). V lost 8 bases to trimming and J lost 4 bases, with 11 bases between them.

CDR3 nucleotides: TGTGCCAGCAGCTTAGGGAAGCGGGGGTATGTTACGAACACTGAAGCTTTCTTT. Translating gives CASSLGKRGYVTNTEAFF. The V call is TRBV11-3, the J call TRBJ1-1; tentatively, D is TRBD1 (5 bases). The germline V gene encodes CDR1 SGHNT and CDR2 YENEEA. The CDR3 is 18 residues long. Trimming left V 1 base short and J 1 base short, with 19 bases between.

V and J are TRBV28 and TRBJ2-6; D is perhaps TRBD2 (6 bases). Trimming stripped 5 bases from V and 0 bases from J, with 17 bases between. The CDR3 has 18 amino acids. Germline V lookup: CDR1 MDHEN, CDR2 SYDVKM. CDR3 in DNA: TGTGCCAGCAGTCCTAGGACGGGAGTTAGCTCTGGGGCCAACGTCCTGACTTTC. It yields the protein CASSPRTGVSSGANVLTF.

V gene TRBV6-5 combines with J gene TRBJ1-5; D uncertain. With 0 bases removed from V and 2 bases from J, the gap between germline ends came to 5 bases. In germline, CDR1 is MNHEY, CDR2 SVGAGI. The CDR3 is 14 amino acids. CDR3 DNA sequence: TGTGCCAGCAGTTACTCGTCGGGCAATCAGCCCCAGCATTTT. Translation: CASSYSSGNQPQHF.

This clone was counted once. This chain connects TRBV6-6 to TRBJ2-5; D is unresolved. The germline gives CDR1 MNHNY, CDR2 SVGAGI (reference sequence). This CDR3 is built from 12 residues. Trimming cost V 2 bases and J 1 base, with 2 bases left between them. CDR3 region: CASSYLQETQYF. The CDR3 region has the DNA TGTGCCAGCAGTTACCTCCAAGAGACCCAGTACTTC.

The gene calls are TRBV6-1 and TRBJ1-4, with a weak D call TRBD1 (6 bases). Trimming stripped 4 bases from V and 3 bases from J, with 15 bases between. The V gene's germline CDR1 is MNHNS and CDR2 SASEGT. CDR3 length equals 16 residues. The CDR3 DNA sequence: TGTGCCAGCAGTGCAGGACAGATACCAGCTAATGAAAAACTGTTTTTT. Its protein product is CASSAGQIPANEKLFF.

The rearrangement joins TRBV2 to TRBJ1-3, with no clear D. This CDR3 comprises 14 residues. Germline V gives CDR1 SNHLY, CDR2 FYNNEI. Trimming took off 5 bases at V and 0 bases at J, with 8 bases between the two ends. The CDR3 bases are TGTGCCAGCAGTAAAGAATACTCTGGAAACACCATATATTTT. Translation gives CASSKEYSGNTIYF.